The source of this T cell receptor beta chain is a study of beta chain features in type 1 diabetes. As for the study in general: Examination of sorted cells across all samples involved over 85,000,000 cells. Whole-study results and caveats: Across all four CD4+ subsets, people with type 1 diabetes showed modestly shorter TCRB CDR3s.

Of the isolated RNA, all was reverse transcribed, and so the sequenced material was expressed TCRB transcripts. Method: immunoSEQ multiplex PCR; TCRdb's copy keeps in-frame clones and lacks some. Altogether around 650,000 clones are present, roughly an eighth being singletons, with the ten largest covering more than 0.095%. V lost 7 bases, J lost 0 bases, and 11 bases lay in between. The CDR3 loop spans 14 amino acids. Germline values: CDR1 MNHNY, CDR2 SVGAGI (reference sequence). Of note for this clone: Its antigen is not known.

Source material: naive CD4+ T cells from blood. The chain is built from TRBV6-6 and TRBJ2-3, with D perhaps TRBD1 (6 bases). This receptor was identified in a man aged 30 to 45 with type 1 diabetes. CDR3 coding DNA: TGTGCCAGCACCTTACAGGGTAGCACAGATACGCAGTATTTT. Translating gives CASTLQGSTDTQYF.